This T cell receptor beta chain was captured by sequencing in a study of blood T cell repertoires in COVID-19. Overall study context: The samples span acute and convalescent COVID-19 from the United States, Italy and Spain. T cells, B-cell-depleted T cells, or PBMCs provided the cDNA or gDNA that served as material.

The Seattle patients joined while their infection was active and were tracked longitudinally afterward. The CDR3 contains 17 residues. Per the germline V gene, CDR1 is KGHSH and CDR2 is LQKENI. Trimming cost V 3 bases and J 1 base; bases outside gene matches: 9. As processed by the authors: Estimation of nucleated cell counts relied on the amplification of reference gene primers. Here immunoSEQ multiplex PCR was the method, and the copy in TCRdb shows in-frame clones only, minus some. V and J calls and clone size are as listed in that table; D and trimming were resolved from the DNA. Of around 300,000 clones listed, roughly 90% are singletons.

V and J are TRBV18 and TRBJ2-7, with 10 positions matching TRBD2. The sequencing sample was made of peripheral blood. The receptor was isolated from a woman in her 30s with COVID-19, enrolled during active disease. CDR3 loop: CASSPRAAGGTSYEQYF. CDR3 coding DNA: TGTGCCAGCTCACCTCGGGCAGCGGGAGGGACTTCCTACGAGCAGTACTTC.